A single TCR beta chain is shown here with its context. Its antigen is not identified. CDR1 is DFQATT, CDR2 SNEGSKA, per germline (reference sequence). The CDR3 has 13 residues. The ends lost 5 bases at V and 3 bases at J; junction bases unmatched: 1. These data originate in a study of post-analysis software for immune sequencing data. As for the study in general: Included among the disease courses, which were recorded for the cohort, were relapsing-remitting, secondary progressive and progressive-relapsing multiple sclerosis. Findings and limits, study-wide: The study found TRBV5-6, TRBV5-1 and TRBV20-1 among five or six TRBV segments more frequent in patients than controls. Patients with multiple sclerosis recorded significantly lower normalized Chao1 diversity than controls, the study found. Samples from one preparation batch, clustered by F measure, grouped strongly together.

Every TCR beta cDNA library bore unique molecular identifiers. TCRdb itself ran the PCR reads through MiXCR, one entry per CDR3 protein. Of about 430,000 distinct CDR3 sequences listed, more than 30% are singletons. Sequencing was done on a sample of blood. The genes are TRBV20-1 and TRBJ2-3; 11 nucleotides line up with TRBD2. This receptor was identified in a girl aged 2 to 9 with multiple sclerosis. The CDR3 spells CSASSGRTDTQYF. The CDR3 DNA sequence: TGCAGTGCTTCTAGCGGGAGGACAGATACGCAGTATTTT.